This T cell receptor (beta chain) was retrieved from a study of T cells in Graves' hyperthyroidism and ophthalmopathy. Study-wide results and caveats: A 13 V-J model separated ophthalmopathy from stable hyperthyroidism. Ophthalmopathy onset followed model prediction by a median roughly six months.

Under 3 months was the duration of disease in ophthalmopathy patients, who also had a Clinical Activity Score of at least 3 and a NOSPECS grade of at least 4. The authors took PBMCs from 8 to 10 ml fresh peripheral blood. Template material for amplifying TCR beta CDR3 regions consisted of RNA transcripts. The HTBI primer set served for first-round RT-PCR of the TCR CDR3. TCRdb re-called the multiplex PCR reads with MiXCR, one entry per CDR3 protein. Found here are approximately 400,000 distinct CDR3 sequences, around 15% of them singletons; the top ten hold approximately 27%. This clonotype was counted many times. Its target is unknown. This TCR came from a man over 45 with Graves' ophthalmopathy. Sequencing was carried out using blood.

The CDR3 spells CASSVAGGGYEQYF. CDR3 DNA sequence: TGTGCCAGCAGCGTAGCGGGAGGGGGCTACGAGCAGTACTTC. The V gene is TRBV9, the J gene TRBJ2-7, with TRBD2 matching over 8 bases. Germline V gene sequence: CDR1 SGDLS, CDR2 YYNGEE. The CDR3 length is 14 residues. The J segment lost 3 bases and the V segment lost 0 bases, leaving 2 bases of the junction unmatched.